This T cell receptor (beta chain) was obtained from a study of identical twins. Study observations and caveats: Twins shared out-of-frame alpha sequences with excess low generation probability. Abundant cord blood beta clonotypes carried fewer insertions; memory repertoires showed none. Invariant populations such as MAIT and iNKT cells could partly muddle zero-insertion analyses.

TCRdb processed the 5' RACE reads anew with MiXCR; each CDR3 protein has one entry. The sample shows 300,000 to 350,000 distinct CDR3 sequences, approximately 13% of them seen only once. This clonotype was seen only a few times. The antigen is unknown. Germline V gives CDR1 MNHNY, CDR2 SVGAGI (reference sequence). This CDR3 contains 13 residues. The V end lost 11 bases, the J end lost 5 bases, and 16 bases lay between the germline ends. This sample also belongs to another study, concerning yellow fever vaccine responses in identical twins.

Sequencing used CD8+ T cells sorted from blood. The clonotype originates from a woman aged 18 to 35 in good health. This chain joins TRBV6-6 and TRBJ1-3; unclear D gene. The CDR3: CASTGGLRNTIYF. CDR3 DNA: TGTGCCTCCACGGGAGGCCTTAGAAACACCATATATTTT.